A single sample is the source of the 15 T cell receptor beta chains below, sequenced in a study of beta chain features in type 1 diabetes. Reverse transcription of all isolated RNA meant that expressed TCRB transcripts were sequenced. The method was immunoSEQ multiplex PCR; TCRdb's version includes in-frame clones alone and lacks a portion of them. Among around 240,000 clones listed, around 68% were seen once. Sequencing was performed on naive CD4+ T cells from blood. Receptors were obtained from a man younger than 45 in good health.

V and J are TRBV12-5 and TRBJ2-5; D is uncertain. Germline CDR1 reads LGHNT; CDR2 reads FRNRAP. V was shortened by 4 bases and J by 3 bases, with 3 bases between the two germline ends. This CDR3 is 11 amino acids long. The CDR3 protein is CASGWEETQYF. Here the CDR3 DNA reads TGTGCTAGTGGTTGGGAAGAGACCCAGTACTTC.

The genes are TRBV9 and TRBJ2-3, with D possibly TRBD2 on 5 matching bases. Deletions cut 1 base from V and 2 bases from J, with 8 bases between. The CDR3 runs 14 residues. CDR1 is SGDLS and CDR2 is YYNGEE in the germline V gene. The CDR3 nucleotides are TGTGCCAGCAGCGTAAGCGGCCCCACAGATACGCAGTATTTT. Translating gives CASSVSGPTDTQYF. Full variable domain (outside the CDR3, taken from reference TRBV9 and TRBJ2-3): DSGVTQTPKHLITATGQRVTLRCSPRSGDLSVYWYQQSLDQGLQFLIQYYNGEERAKGNILERFSAQQFPDLHSELNLSSLELGDSALYFCASSVSGPTDTQYFGPGTRLTVL.

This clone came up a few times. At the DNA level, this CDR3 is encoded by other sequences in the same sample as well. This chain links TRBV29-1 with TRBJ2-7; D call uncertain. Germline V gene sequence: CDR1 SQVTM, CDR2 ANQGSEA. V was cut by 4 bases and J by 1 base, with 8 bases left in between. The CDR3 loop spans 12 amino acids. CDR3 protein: CSVGGGSYEQYF. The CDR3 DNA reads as TGCAGCGTTGGAGGTGGGTCCTACGAGCAGTACTTC.

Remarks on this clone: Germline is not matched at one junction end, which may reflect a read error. CDR3: CTSSPVVAGSGEQYF. The CDR3 DNA reads as TGTACCAGCAGCCCTGTGGTAGCGGGATCCGGCGAGCAGTACTTC. The chain uses TRBV6-5 and TRBJ2-7; 8 nucleotides match TRBD2. The CDR3 sequence is 15 residues long. The germline V gene has CDR1 MNHEY and CDR2 SVGAGI.

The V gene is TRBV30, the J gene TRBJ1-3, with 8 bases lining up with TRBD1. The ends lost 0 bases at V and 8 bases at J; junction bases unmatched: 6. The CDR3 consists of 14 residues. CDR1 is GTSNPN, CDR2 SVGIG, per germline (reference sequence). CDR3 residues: CAWSVRGTGDTIYF. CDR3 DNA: TGTGCCTGGAGTGTACGCGGGACAGGAGACACCATATATTTT.

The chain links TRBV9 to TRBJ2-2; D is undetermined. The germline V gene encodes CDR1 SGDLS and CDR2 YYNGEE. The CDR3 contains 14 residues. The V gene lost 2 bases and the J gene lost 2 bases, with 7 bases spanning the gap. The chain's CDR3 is CASSVKPNTGELFF. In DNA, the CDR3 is TGTGCCAGCAGCGTTAAGCCCAACACCGGGGAGCTGTTTTTT.

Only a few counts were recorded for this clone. This CDR3 is CASSPRGHWGQPQHF. The CDR3 DNA reads as TGTGCCAGCAGTCCGCGTGGGCATTGGGGACAGCCCCAGCATTTT. This chain connects TRBV27 to TRBJ1-5, with D unclear. The CDR3 runs 15 residues. Germline CDR1 and CDR2: MNHEY and SMNVEV (reference sequence). With 5 bases removed from V and 7 bases from J, the gap between germline ends came to 18 bases.

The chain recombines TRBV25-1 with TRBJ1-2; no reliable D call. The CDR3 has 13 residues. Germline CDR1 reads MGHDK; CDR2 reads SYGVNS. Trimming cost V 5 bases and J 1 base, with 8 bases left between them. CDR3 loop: CASSKTINYGYTF. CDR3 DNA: TGTGCCAGCAGTAAGACCATTAACTATGGCTACACCTTC.

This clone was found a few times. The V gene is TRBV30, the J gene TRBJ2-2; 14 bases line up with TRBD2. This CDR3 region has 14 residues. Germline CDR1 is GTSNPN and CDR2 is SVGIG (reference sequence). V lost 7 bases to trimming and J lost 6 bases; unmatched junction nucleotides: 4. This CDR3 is CASRLAGGPGELFF. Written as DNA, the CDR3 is TGTGCCTCCCGACTAGCGGGGGGGCCCGGGGAGCTGTTTTTT. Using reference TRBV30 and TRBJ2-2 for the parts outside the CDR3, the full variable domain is SQTIHQWPATLVQPVGSPLSLECTVEGTSNPNLYWYRQAAGRGLQLLFYSVGIGQISSEVPQNLSASRPQDRQFILSSKKLLLSDSGFYLCASRLAGGPGELFFGEGSRLTVL.

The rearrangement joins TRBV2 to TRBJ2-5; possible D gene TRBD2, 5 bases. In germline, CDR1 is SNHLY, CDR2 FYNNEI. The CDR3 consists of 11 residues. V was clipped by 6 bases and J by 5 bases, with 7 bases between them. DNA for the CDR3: TGTGCCAGCAGCCGGAGGGAGACCCAGTACTTC. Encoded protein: CASSRRETQYF.

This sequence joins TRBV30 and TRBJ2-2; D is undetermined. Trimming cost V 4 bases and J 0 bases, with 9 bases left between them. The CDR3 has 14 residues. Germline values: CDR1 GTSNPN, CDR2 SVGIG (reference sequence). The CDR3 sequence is CAWIPAPNTGELFF. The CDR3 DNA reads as TGTGCCTGGATCCCAGCTCCGAACACCGGGGAGCTGTTTTTT.

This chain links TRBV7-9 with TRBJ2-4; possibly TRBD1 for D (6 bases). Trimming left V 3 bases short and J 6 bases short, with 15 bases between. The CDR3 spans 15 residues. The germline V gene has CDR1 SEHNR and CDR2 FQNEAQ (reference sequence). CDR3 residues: CASSFGGQLINIQYF. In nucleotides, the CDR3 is TGTGCCAGCAGCTTTGGCGGACAGCTAATAAACATTCAGTACTTC. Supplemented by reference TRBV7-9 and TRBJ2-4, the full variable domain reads DTGVSQNPRHKITKRGQNVTFRCDPISEHNRLYWYRQTLGQGPEFLTYFQNEAQLEKSRLLSDRFSAERPKGSFSTLEIQRTEQGDSAMYLCASSFGGQLINIQYFGAGTRLSVL.

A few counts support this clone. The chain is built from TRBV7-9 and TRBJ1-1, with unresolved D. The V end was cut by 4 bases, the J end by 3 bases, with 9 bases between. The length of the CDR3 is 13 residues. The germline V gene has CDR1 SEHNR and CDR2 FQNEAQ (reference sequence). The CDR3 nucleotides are TGTGCCAGCAGCTCAGTAGAGTACACTGAAGCTTTCTTT. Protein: CASSSVEYTEAFF.

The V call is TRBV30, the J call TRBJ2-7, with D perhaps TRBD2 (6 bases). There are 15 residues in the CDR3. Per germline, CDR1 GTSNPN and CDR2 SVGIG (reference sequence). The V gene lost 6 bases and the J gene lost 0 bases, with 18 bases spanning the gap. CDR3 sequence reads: CACPRRGRSSYEQYF. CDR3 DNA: TGTGCCTGCCCCCGGCGGGGCAGGAGCTCCTACGAGCAGTACTTC.

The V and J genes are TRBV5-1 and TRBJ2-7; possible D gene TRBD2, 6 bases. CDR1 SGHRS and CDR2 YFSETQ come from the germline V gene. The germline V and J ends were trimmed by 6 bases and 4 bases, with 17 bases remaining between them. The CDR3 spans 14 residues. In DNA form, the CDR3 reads TGCGCCAGCACCCCCGGGACTTTCGGGTACGAGCAGTACTTC. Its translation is CASTPGTFGYEQYF.